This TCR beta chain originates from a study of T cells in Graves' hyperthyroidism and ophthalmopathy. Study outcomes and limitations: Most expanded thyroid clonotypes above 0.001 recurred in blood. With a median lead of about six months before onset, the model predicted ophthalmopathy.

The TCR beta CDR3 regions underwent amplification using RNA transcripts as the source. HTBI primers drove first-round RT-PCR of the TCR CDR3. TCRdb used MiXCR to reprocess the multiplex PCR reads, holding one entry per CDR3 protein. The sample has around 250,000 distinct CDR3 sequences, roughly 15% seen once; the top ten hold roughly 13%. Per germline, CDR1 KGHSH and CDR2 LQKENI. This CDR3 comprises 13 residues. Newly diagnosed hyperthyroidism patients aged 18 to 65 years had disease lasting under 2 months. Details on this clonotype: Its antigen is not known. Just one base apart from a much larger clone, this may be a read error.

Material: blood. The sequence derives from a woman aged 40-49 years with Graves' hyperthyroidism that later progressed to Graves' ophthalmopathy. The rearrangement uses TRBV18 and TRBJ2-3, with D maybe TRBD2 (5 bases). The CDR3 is CGSSSPGSDTQYF. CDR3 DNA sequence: TGTGGCAGCTCCTCACCGGGGTCAGATACGCAGTATTTT. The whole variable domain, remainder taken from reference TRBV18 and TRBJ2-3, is NAGVMQNPRHLVRRRGQEARLRCSPMKGHSHVYWYRQLPEEGLKFMVYLQKENIIDESGMPKERFSAEFPKEGPSILRIQQVVRGDSAAYFCGSSSPGSDTQYFGPGTRLTVL.